Listed below are T cell receptor beta chains from one sample, sequenced in a study of T-cell reconstitution after alpha-beta-depleted transplantation in children. Each CDR3 protein is one row after TCRdb ran MiXCR on the PCR reads. Among about 300,000 distinct CDR3 sequences listed, over 9.5% were seen once. The sequencing here drew on PBMCs, taken before TCRalphabeta/CD19-depleted stem cell transplant. These receptors all come from a boy in the first two years of life with acute myeloid leukemia, due to receive a stem cell transplant. Each CDR3 is given with its conserved first and last residue. D genes are given only for firm matches. Rows give clone size only sometimes, using once, few, many, or a class for an expanded clone.

J	V	size	D	DNA	CDR3
TRBJ2-7	TRBV20-1	many	NA	TGCAGTGCCACGGGACTCCTACCCTACGAGCAGTACTTC	CSATGLLPYEQYF
TRBJ2-7	TRBV5-1	many	TRBD1	TGCGCCAGCAGCTTGGGAGGGACAGGGAGACAGCAGTACTTC	CASSLGGTGRQQYF
TRBJ2-1	TRBV28	few	NA	TGTGCCAGCAAACCTTTGGGGGTCGGGAACAATGAGCAGTTCTTC	CASKPLGVGNNEQFF
TRBJ2-2	TRBV5-1	few	NA	TGCGCCAGCAGCTTGTACGGAACGGTTGTGAACACCGGGGAGCTGTTTTTT	CASSLYGTVVNTGELFF
TRBJ2-1	TRBV29-1	many	NA	TGCAGCGTTGGCTCGGGGGCATACAATGAGCAGTTCTTC	CSVGSGAYNEQFF
TRBJ2-5	TRBV29-1	many	NA	TGCAGCGTTGATGAAGGACGGGAGACCCAGTACTTC	CSVDEGRETQYF
TRBJ2-2	TRBV24-1	many	NA	TGTGCCACCAGTGATTTGGTCCCAACCGGGGAGCTGTTTTTT	CATSDLVPTGELFF
TRBJ2-7	TRBV7-6	NA	NA	TGTGCCAGCAGCCAGAGGGGGTCCTACGAGCAGTACTTC	CASSQRGSYEQYF
TRBJ2-1	TRBV2	NA	NA	TGTGCCAGGAGTTATTATAATGAGCAGTTCTTC	CARSYYNEQFF
TRBJ1-2	TRBV7-2	many	NA	TGTGCCAGCAGCTTGATAGCCGGGACCCTCCTCTGGACCTTC	CASSLIAGTLLWTF
TRBJ2-5	TRBV7-9	NA	TRBD2	TGTGCCAGCCAGACGACTAGCAGTGGTGGGGCCCAGTACTTC	CASQTTSSGGAQYF
TRBJ2-3	TRBV6-5	few	NA	TGTGCCAGCAGTTACCCCCTTTCCGGTCATAATTCCACAGATACGCAGTATTTT	CASSYPLSGHNSTDTQYF
TRBJ1-1	TRBV6-5	many	NA	TGTGCCAGCAGACGTAACACTGAAGCTTTCTTT	CASRRNTEAFF
TRBJ2-1	TRBV5-4	many	NA	TGTGCCAGCAGCTCCCCTTACAATGAGCAGTTCTTC	CASSSPYNEQFF
TRBJ1-1	TRBV28	many	NA	TGTGCCAGCACAGAGAGAGGTAATGAAGCTTTCTTT	CASTERGNEAFF
TRBJ2-5	TRBV28	many	NA	TGTGCCAGCAGCCCCGACAGGCCGCAAGAGACCCAGTACTTC	CASSPDRPQETQYF
TRBJ2-7	TRBV4-2	many	TRBD2	TGTGCCAGCAGCCAAGAGCGGGAGAGCTCCTACGAGCAGTACTTC	CASSQERESSYEQYF
TRBJ1-6	TRBV6-5	many	TRBD1	TGTGCCAGCAGTTTCCGACAGGGGGGCCTCCACTTT	CASSFRQGGLHF
TRBJ2-5	TRBV28	many	NA	TGTTCCAGCAGTCCGGGACACCCGCAAGAGACCCAGTACTTC	CSSSPGHPQETQYF
TRBJ2-7	TRBV10-3	many	NA	TGTGCCATCACCCCAGGGGCTGCCTACGAGCAGTACTTC	CAITPGAAYEQYF
TRBJ2-2	TRBV28	many	TRBD1	TGTGCCAGCACCGAGACAGGGATCGGGGAGCTGTTTTTT	CASTETGIGELFF
TRBJ2-1	TRBV20-1	many	NA	TGCAGTGCTAGGGGGGTTGTAACAGGGTCCAATGAGCAGTTCTTC	CSARGVVTGSNEQFF
TRBJ2-3	TRBV12-3/TRBV12-4	NA	NA	TGTGCCAGCAGTCCCCCGACAGCCGCTAGCACAGATACGCAGTATTTT	CASSPPTAASTDTQYF
TRBJ2-2	TRBV27	many	TRBD2	TGTGCCAGCAGTTGGAGGACTAGGAACACCGGGGAGCTGTTTTTT	CASSWRTRNTGELFF
TRBJ2-1	TRBV28	few	TRBD2	TGTGCCAGCAGTTTTGGCTGGACTAGCGGGAGTAATGAGCAGTTCTTC	CASSFGWTSGSNEQFF
TRBJ2-2	TRBV12-3/TRBV12-4	many	NA	TGTGCCAGCAGTTCACCCACCGGGGAGCTGTTTTTT	CASSSPTGELFF
TRBJ1-6	TRBV20-1	many	TRBD1	TGCAGTGCATTAACAGGGGGTTCCTATAATTCACCCCTCCACTTT	CSALTGGSYNSPLHF
TRBJ1-2	TRBV9	many	NA	TGTGCCAGCAGCGTAGGTCCAGAAGGCTTAACAGCTAACTATGGCTACACCTTC	CASSVGPEGLTANYGYTF
TRBJ2-1	TRBV19	NA	NA	TGTGCCAGTAAGAACTACAATGAGCAGTTCTTC	CASKNYNEQFF
TRBJ2-7	TRBV28	many	NA	TGTGCCAGCAGTTTATGGACTGAGGGACTTGACGAGCAGTACTTC	CASSLWTEGLDEQYF
TRBJ1-5	TRBV6-1	NA	NA	TGTGCCAGCAACCAGAAGTTTTCCCAGGGAAAGGGATTCAATCAGCCCCAGCATTTT	CASNQKFSQGKGFNQPQHF
TRBJ2-6	TRBV7-2	few	NA	TGTGCCAGCAGACCTTACAGAACTGGGGCCAACGTCCTGACTTTC	CASRPYRTGANVLTF
TRBJ1-2	TRBV10-3	many	NA	TGTGCCATCAGTATACAGGGAAACCACGGCTACACCTTC	CAISIQGNHGYTF
TRBJ2-3	TRBV6-1	NA	TRBD1	TGTGCCAGCAGTGTCCGGGACAGGGTCACAGATACGCAGTATTTT	CASSVRDRVTDTQYF
TRBJ2-7	TRBV5-1	few	TRBD2	TGCGCCAGCAGCTTGGCTAGCGGGATACTGAGGGACGAGCAGTACTTC	CASSLASGILRDEQYF
TRBJ2-7	TRBV29-1	many	TRBD1	TGCAGCGTTACTGACAGGGGGAGTTCCTACGAGCAGTACTTC	CSVTDRGSSYEQYF
TRBJ2-7	TRBV4-3	many	TRBD1	TGCGCCAGCAGCAGATGGCAGGGGGCTTACGAGCAGTACTTC	CASSRWQGAYEQYF
TRBJ2-7	TRBV28	many	NA	TGTGCCAGCAGCCTACTGGGGTTCGAGCAGTACTTC	CASSLLGFEQYF
TRBJ1-1	TRBV20-1	many	TRBD1	TGCAGTGCCACACAGGGGGCTGGTGAAGCTTTCTTT	CSATQGAGEAFF